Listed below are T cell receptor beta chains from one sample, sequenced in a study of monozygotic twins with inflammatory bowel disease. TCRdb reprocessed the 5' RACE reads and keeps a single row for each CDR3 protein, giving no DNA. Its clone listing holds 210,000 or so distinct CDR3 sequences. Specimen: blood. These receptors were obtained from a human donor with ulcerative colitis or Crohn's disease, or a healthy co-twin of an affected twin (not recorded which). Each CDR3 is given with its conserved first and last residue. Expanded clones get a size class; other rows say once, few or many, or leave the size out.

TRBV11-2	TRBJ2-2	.	CASSYRDGGELFF
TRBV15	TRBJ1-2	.	CATSPRTGTGYTF
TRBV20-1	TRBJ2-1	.	CSARVKVDYEQFF
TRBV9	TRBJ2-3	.	CASSPRRGADTQYF
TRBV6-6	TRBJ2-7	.	CASSPRDTYEQYF
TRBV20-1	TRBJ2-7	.	CSARQGSSSSYEQYF
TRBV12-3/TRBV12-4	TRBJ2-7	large	CASSFTGYEQYF
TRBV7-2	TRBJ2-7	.	CASSLRAGGAYEQYF
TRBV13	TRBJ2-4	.	CASSSDLAKNIQYF
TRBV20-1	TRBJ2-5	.	CSARKGGARETQYF
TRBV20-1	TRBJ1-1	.	CSAHRVNTEAFF
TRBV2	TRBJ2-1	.	CASSEGGSIYNEQFF
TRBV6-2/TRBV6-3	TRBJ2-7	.	CASSDGTGARYQYF
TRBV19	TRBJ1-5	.	CASSMLGQPQHF
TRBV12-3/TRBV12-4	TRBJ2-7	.	CASSPRGAGAYEQYF
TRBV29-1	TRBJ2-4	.	CSVEIGSDIQYF
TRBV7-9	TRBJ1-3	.	CASSSEGGDTIYF
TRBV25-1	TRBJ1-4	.	CASSEVTGKLFF
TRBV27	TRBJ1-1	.	CASSSGGMNTEAFF
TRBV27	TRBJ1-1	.	CASSISYGYGTRTEAFF
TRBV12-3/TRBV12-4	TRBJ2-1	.	CASSVGQPNEQFF
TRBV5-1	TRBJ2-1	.	CASSLALAGPPEQFF
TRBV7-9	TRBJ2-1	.	CASSPPPRFGNEQFF
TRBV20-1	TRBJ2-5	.	CSAPRTQETQYF
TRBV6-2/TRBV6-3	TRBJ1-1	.	CASSYPGQLEAFF
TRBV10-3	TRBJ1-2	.	CAISDLRKNSTF
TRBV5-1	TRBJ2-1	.	CASSLRRENEQFF
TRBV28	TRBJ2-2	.	CASSSAGAGTGELFF
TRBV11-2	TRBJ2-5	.	CASSLSRGGETQYF
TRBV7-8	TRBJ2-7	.	CASSPRTFSYEQYF
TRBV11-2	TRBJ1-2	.	CASSSAAGSKNATF
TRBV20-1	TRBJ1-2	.	CSARKPTTDYGYTF
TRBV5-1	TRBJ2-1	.	CASSERQGSYNEQFF
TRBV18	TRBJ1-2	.	CASSLEDVRVYGYTF
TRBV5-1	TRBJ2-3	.	CASSSGQGQDTQYF
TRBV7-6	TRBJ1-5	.	CALGGDTGQPQHF
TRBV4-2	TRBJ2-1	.	CASSSPGQGRNNEQFF
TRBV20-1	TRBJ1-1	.	CSAPVDRGVNTEAFF
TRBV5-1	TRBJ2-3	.	CASSPPLSPGETDTQYF
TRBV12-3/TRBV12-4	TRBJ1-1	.	CASDTGGNTEAFF
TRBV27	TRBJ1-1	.	CASRTLRGQGYTEAFF
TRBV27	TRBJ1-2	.	CASSLAPPGAYGYTF
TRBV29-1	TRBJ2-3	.	CSVDRVSTDTQYF
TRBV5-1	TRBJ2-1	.	CASSLKYPDNEQFF
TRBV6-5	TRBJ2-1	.	CASSYSLSGRGYEQFF
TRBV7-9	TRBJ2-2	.	CASSPMTGELFF